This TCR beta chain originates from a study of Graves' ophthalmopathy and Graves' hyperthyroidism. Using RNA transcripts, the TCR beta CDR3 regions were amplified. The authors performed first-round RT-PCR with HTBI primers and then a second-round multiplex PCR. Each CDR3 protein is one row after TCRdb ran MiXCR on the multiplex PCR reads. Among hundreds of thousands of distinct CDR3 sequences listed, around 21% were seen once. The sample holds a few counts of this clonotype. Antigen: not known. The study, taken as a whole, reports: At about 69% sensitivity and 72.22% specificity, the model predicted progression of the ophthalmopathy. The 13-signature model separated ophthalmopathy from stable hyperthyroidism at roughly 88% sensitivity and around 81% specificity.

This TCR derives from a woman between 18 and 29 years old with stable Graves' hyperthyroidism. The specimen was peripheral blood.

The DNA of the CDR3 is TGTGCCAGCAGGTGGGGGGGTACAGAGACCCAGTACTTC. Translated: CASRWGGTETQYF. The chain uses TRBV7-8 and TRBJ2-5, with TRBD2 matching over 7 bases. The CDR3 contains 13 residues. With V trimmed by 6 bases and J by 4 bases, 5 bases remained unmatched. CDR1 is SGHVS, CDR2 FQNEAQ, per germline.